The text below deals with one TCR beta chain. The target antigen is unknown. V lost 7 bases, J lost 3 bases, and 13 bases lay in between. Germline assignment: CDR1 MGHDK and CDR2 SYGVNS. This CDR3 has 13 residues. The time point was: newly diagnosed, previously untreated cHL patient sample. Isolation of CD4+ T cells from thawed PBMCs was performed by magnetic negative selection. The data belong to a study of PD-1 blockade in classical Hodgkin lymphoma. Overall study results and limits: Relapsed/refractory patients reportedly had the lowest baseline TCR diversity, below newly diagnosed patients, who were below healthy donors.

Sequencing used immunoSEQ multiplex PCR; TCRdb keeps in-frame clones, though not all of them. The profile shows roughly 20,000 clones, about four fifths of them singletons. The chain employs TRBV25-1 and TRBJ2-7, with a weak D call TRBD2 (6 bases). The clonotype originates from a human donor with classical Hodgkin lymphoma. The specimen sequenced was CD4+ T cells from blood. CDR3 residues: CASTQAGSYEQYF. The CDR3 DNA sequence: TGTGCCAGCACTCAGGCGGGGAGCTACGAGCAGTACTTC.